This TCR beta chain was documented in a study of blood T cell repertoires in COVID-19. Study information: Sources were T cells, B-cell-depleted T cells, or PBMCs; the material itself was cDNA or gDNA.

Generated by immunoSEQ multiplex PCR, the TCRdb table keeps only in-frame clones and is missing some. Among about 170,000 clones listed, less than 90% were seen once. Ages ranged from roughly 18 to 95 years, with residence in some 25 US areas. Membership in each cohort depended on participant-reported clinical history. Donors of Cohort 3 who recovered were those that had two negative PCRs, clearance, or symptom resolution. V dropped 2 bases and J dropped 6 bases, with 7 bases sitting between them. The CDR3 length is 12 residues. CDR1 is LNHDA, CDR2 SQIVND, per germline (reference sequence). J is TRBJ1-1 and V is TRBV19; possible D gene TRBD1, 5 bases. The sample consisted of PBMCs or T cells enriched from blood (not recorded which). This clonotype originated in a woman aged 50 to 65 who had recovered from COVID-19. In nucleotides, the CDR3 is TGTGCCAGTAGTATAACAGGCTCTGAAGCTTTCTTT. As protein: CASSITGSEAFF.